The 32 T cell receptor beta chains below all came from one sample that was sequenced in a study of cytomegalovirus exposure and HLA in healthy donors. 60 Vbeta and 13 Jbeta primers were used in PCR. Repertoires were generated with immunoSEQ multiplex PCR, while TCRdb's copy carries only in-frame clones and drops some. The sample lists about 140,000 clones, roughly 72% seen once, with approximately 2% in the top ten. The sample was PBMCs. The receptors stem from a man aged 35 to 55 in good health and CMV-seronegative.

The chain couples TRBV27 to TRBJ2-7, with TRBD2 matching over 7 bases. CDR3 size: 14 residues. Germline V gene sequence: CDR1 MNHEY, CDR2 SMNVEV (reference sequence). Trimming took 4 bases from V and 2 from J; bases not matched to a gene: 5. This CDR3 reads CASSWGLTAYEQYF. DNA for the CDR3: TGTGCCAGCAGTTGGGGACTAACAGCCTACGAGCAGTACTTC.

This rearrangement joins TRBV6-5 to TRBJ1-5, with a possible D match to TRBD1 (6 bases). The CDR3 covers 14 residues. The germline V and J ends were trimmed by 6 bases and 5 bases, with 14 bases remaining between them. Germline loops: CDR1 MNHEY, CDR2 SVGAGI. CDR3 nucleotide sequence: TGTGCCAGCAGCGAAGACAGGACCCATCAGCCCCAGCATTTT. It yields the protein CASSEDRTHQPQHF.

The rearrangement links TRBV5-4 to TRBJ2-1; TRBD2 agrees at 9 bases. CDR3 size: 15 residues. V lost 5 bases and J lost 10; bases outside the gene matches: 13. Germline CDR1 and CDR2: SGHNT and YYREEE (reference sequence). CDR3 nucleotides: TGTGCCAGCAGTCCCACCCGGCGGGAGGGCCGGGAGCAGTTCTTC. It is translated as CASSPTRREGREQFF.

The V and J genes are TRBV28 and TRBJ1-5; tentatively, D is TRBD1 (6 bases). This CDR3 contains 15 residues. Trimming removed 7 bases at V and 4 bases at J, with 17 bases between. Germline CDR1 MDHEN, CDR2 SYDVKM. The CDR3 DNA reads TGTGCCAGCACCGTCGGCACAGGGTATAATCAGCCCCAGCATTTT. It is translated as CASTVGTGYNQPQHF. Complete variable domain (other parts from reference TRBV28 and TRBJ1-5): DVKVTQSSRYLVKRTGEKVFLECVQDMDHENMFWYRQDPGLGLRLIYFSYDVKMKEKGDIPEGYSVSREKKERFSLILESASTNQTSMYLCASTVGTGYNQPQHFGDGTRLSIL.

The chain combines TRBV19 with TRBJ1-5; weak D call: TRBD1 (5 bases). Trimming shortened V by 5 bases and J by 2 bases, and 19 bases separated the two germline ends. CDR3 length: 17 residues. Germline CDR1 reads LNHDA; CDR2 reads SQIVND (reference sequence). As DNA, the CDR3 is TGTGCCAGTAGTTGGGGGATCGGGGGGTATCGCAATCAGCCCCAGCATTTT. As protein: CASSWGIGGYRNQPQHF.

V is TRBV19 and J is TRBJ2-5, with 10 bases fitting TRBD2. V lost 9 bases, J lost 5 bases, and 9 bases stayed unmatched. Germline V gene lookup returns CDR1 LNHDA and CDR2 SQIVND (reference sequence). The CDR3 runs to 14 residues. The CDR3 loop reads CASQSGRARETQYF. The CDR3, as DNA: TGTGCCAGCCAGAGCGGGAGGGCCCGCGAGACCCAGTACTTC.

This clone was observed a single time. The CDR3 spells CASSFGQIFEQYF. Here the CDR3 DNA reads TGTGCCAGCAGCTTCGGACAGATCTTCGAGCAGTACTTC. The genes are TRBV7-9 and TRBJ2-7; TRBD1 is a possible D gene (6 bases). The CDR3 contains 13 residues. Trimming removed 3 bases at V and 6 bases at J, with 12 bases between. Germline values: CDR1 SEHNR, CDR2 FQNEAQ (reference sequence).

The rearrangement joins TRBV19 to TRBJ2-3; D unclear. The V and J ends lost 7 bases and 4 bases respectively, with 6 bases between them. This CDR3 has 11 residues. CDR1 LNHDA and CDR2 SQIVND come from the germline V gene (reference sequence). The CDR3 here is CASNRADTQYF. DNA for the CDR3: TGTGCCAGTAACCGGGCAGATACGCAGTATTTT.

The chain recombines TRBV6-6 with TRBJ2-5; D might be TRBD2 (6 bases). V was cut by 6 bases and J by 5 bases, with 13 bases left in between. The CDR3 runs to 13 residues. Looked up from germline, CDR1 is MNHNY and CDR2 is SVGAGI (reference sequence). The CDR3 sequence is CASRPGGAETQYF. The CDR3 DNA is TGTGCCAGCAGGCCAGGAGGGGCGGAGACCCAGTACTTC.

The DNA for the CDR3 is TGTGCCAGTAGTTCGGTACAAGAGACCCAGTACTTC. This gives the protein CASSSVQETQYF. The rearrangement links TRBV19 to TRBJ2-5, with D unresolved. The ends were cut back, 5 bases at V and 2 bases at J, with 6 bases in the middle. Germline CDR1 and CDR2: LNHDA and SQIVND (reference sequence). CDR3 size: 12 residues.

The V and J genes are TRBV7-9 and TRBJ2-7; D unresolved. In germline, CDR1 is SEHNR, CDR2 FQNEAQ (reference sequence). V was shortened by 5 bases and J by 4 bases, with 15 bases between the two germline ends. The CDR3 contains 14 residues. The CDR3 coding sequence is TGTGCCAGCAGCGTCGACATGTTTCCTTACGAGCAGTACTTC. Protein product: CASSVDMFPYEQYF.

This clone was seen more than once but under ten times. This rearrangement joins TRBV28 to TRBJ2-7; 12 bases align to TRBD2. The V gene's germline CDR1 is MDHEN and CDR2 SYDVKM. The CDR3 has 15 residues. J lost 5 bases, V lost 6 bases, and 8 bases had no gene match. CDR3 DNA sequence: TGTGCCAGCAGACCCCAACTAGCGGGAGGCAACGAGCAGTACTTC. Its protein is CASRPQLAGGNEQYF. The entire variable domain, with the rest obtained from reference TRBV28 and TRBJ2-7, is as follows: DVKVTQSSRYLVKRTGEKVFLECVQDMDHENMFWYRQDPGLGLRLIYFSYDVKMKEKGDIPEGYSVSREKKERFSLILESASTNQTSMYLCASRPQLAGGNEQYFGPGTRLTVT.

The table lists this clone with a few counts. This chain connects TRBV21-1 to TRBJ1-3; TRBD1 is the table's D call, not checked against the DNA. TRBV21-1 has pseudogene status. There are 16 residues in the CDR3. The CDR3 nucleotides are TGTGCCAGCAGCAACTACCGGGACAGGGGTGGAAACACCATATATTTT. The encoded protein is CASSNYRDRGGNTIYF.

The J gene is TRBJ2-5, the V gene TRBV5-1; TRBD1 is a possible D gene (6 bases). The V end was cut by 4 bases, the J end by 2 bases, with 15 bases between. The CDR3 totals 15 residues. The V gene's germline CDR1 is SGHRS and CDR2 YFSETQ. The CDR3 DNA is TGCGCCAGCAGCCCCCGGACAGTACAGCAAGAGACCCAGTACTTC. This sequence encodes CASSPRTVQQETQYF.

This clone was observed a single time. The gene calls are TRBV28 and TRBJ2-7; TRBD1 agrees at 12 bases. V gave up 6 bases and J gave up 5 bases; unmatched junction bases: 23. Per the germline V gene, CDR1 is MDHEN and CDR2 is SYDVKM. This CDR3 spans 20 amino acids. In DNA, the CDR3 is TGTGCCAGCAGCTCCATTCCGGGGGACAGGGGGCTCTCGGGTTTCGACGAGCAGTACTTC. Amino acid sequence: CASSSIPGDRGLSGFDEQYF.

The rearrangement links TRBV30 to TRBJ1-2; weak D call: TRBD1 (5 bases). Trimming cost V 1 base and J 4 bases, with 7 bases left between them. The CDR3 sequence is 12 residues long. Germline V gives CDR1 GTSNPN, CDR2 SVGIG (reference sequence). The CDR3 loop is CAWSEQGYGYTF. The CDR3 nucleotides are TGTGCCTGGAGTGAGCAGGGCTATGGCTACACCTTC.

This chain links TRBV6-1 with TRBJ2-1, with no clear D. The V gene's germline CDR1 is MNHNS and CDR2 SASEGT. V lost 6 bases and J lost 7, with 10 bases in between. The CDR3 runs to 12 residues. The CDR3 here is CASRGPSNEQFF. Here the CDR3 DNA reads TGTGCCAGCAGGGGCCCCTCGAATGAGCAGTTCTTC.

This clone showed up just a few times. The chain carries TRBV5-1 and TRBJ1-2, with a tentative D call TRBD1 (6 bases). The ends were cut back, 0 bases at V and 6 bases at J, with 24 bases in the middle. Germline values: CDR1 SGHRS, CDR2 YFSETQ. This CDR3 spans 18 amino acids. The CDR3 loop reads CASSLEAAGQLSPHGYTF. The CDR3 nucleotides are TGCGCCAGCAGCTTGGAGGCGGCAGGACAGCTAAGCCCCCATGGCTACACCTTC.

The chain is built from TRBV29-1 and TRBJ2-1, with D perhaps matching TRBD1 (5 bases). Germline CDR1 is SQVTM and CDR2 is ANQGSEA. The CDR3 is made up of 11 amino acids. Trimming removed 8 bases from V and 3 bases from J, with 8 bases in between. The CDR3 sequence is CSWGLYNEQFF. In DNA, the CDR3 is TGCAGCTGGGGCCTCTACAATGAGCAGTTCTTC.

The chain links TRBV10-1 to TRBJ2-2; no clear D. The CDR3 is made up of 14 amino acids. Trimming stripped 6 bases from V and 0 bases from J, with 8 bases between. Germline assignment: CDR1 WNHNN and CDR2 SYGVQD (reference sequence). The CDR3 DNA reads as TGCGCCAGCAGAAGAGAAACGAACACCGGGGAGCTGTTTTTT. Its protein is CASRRETNTGELFF.

V gene TRBV5-6 combines with J gene TRBJ2-7; a weak D match, TRBD1 (6 bases). This CDR3 spans 14 amino acids. The ends were cut back, 2 bases at V and 0 bases at J, with 9 bases in the middle. Germline V gene data show CDR1 as SGHDT and CDR2 as YYEEEE. CDR3 sequence (DNA): TGTGCCAGCAGCTTCGACAGGTCCTCCTACGAGCAGTACTTC. Its protein product is CASSFDRSSYEQYF.

CDR3 protein: CASGQSPPGSYNEQFF. CDR3 in DNA: TGTGCTAGTGGTCAAAGCCCCCCGGGTTCCTACAATGAGCAGTTCTTC. The gene calls are TRBV12-5 and TRBJ2-1; D is unclear. Germline CDR1 is LGHNT and CDR2 is FRNRAP. This CDR3 has 16 residues. V lost 5 bases, J lost 1 base, and 15 bases lay in between.

CDR3 region: CASSLADYGYTF. The CDR3 DNA sequence: TGTGCCAGCAGCTTGGCCGACTATGGCTACACCTTC. The V and J genes are TRBV5-6 and TRBJ1-2, with D unresolved. V lost 0 bases to trimming and J lost 3 bases, with 3 bases between them. This CDR3 region has 12 residues. Germline assignment: CDR1 SGHDT and CDR2 YYEEEE.

This clone was observed a handful of times. The CDR3 region has the DNA TGTGCCAGCAGCTTAGTTGGCGGGAGCTACTCCTACGAGCAGTACTTC. Amino acids: CASSLVGGSYSYEQYF. This chain uses TRBV7-6 with TRBJ2-7; 7 bases are shared with TRBD2. This CDR3 has 16 amino acids. The V segment lost 1 base and the J segment 0 bases; nucleotides outside the gene matches: 6. Germline values: CDR1 SGHVS, CDR2 FNYEAQ.

CDR3 loop: CAIRKADSEGYTF. The CDR3 DNA is TGTGCCATCAGAAAGGCGGACAGTGAGGGCTACACCTTC. V is TRBV10-3 and J is TRBJ1-2, with D maybe TRBD1 (6 bases). V was cut by 6 bases and J by 8 bases, with 16 bases left in between. The CDR3 runs 13 residues. CDR1 is ENHRY, CDR2 SYGVKD, per germline.

The chain is built from TRBV19 and TRBJ1-6, with 8 bases lining up with TRBD1. Germline values: CDR1 LNHDA, CDR2 SQIVND (reference sequence). Losses at the gene ends were 1 base for V and 9 bases for J; bases not matched to a gene: 2. The CDR3 covers 14 residues. The CDR3 coding sequence is TGTGCCAGTAGTATAGGGACAGGGAGTTCACCCCTCCACTTT. Translating it yields CASSIGTGSSPLHF.

The rearrangement joins TRBV6-1 to TRBJ2-7, with 8 bases identical to TRBD1. V trimming: 1 base; J trimming: 0 bases; junction bases outside the gene matches: 2. Germline lookup yields CDR1 MNHNS and CDR2 SASEGT. This CDR3 is built from 15 residues. CDR3 in amino acids: CASSEDTGGSYEQYF. The CDR3 nucleotides read TGTGCCAGCAGTGAAGATACAGGGGGCTCCTACGAGCAGTACTTC.

The rearrangement joins TRBV18 to TRBJ1-2; D may be TRBD1 (5 bases). Trimming took 2 bases from V and 1 from J, leaving 11 bases between them. The length of the CDR3 is 15 residues. Germline V gene sequence: CDR1 KGHSH, CDR2 LQKENI. The CDR3 coding sequence is TGTGCCAGCTCACCAGGGCTCGACAGTAACTATGGCTACACCTTC. Protein: CASSPGLDSNYGYTF. The variable domain in full, completed from reference TRBV18 and TRBJ1-2, reads NAGVMQNPRHLVRRRGQEARLRCSPMKGHSHVYWYRQLPEEGLKFMVYLQKENIIDESGMPKERFSAEFPKEGPSILRIQQVVRGDSAAYFCASSPGLDSNYGYTFGSGTRLTVV.

CDR3 nucleotides: TGTGCCAGCAGCCCGGGGGTCGGGTTCACAGATACGCAGTATTTT. Its translation is CASSPGVGFTDTQYF. The chain employs TRBV5-4 and TRBJ2-3; possible D gene TRBD2, 6 bases. CDR1 and CDR2 from the germline V gene are SGHNT and YYREEE (reference sequence). The CDR3 extends over 15 amino acids. V gave up 4 bases and J gave up 2 bases, with 14 bases separating them.

This clone appeared a few times. V is TRBV29-1 and J is TRBJ2-1, with 8 bases lining up with TRBD2. This CDR3 has 13 amino acids. Germline trimming cut 6 bases from V and 5 bases from J; bases unmatched to any gene: 6. The germline V gene has CDR1 SQVTM and CDR2 ANQGSEA. The DNA of the CDR3 is TGCAGCGTCCCTGGCGGGGGGCACAATGAGCAGTTCTTC. The encoded protein is CSVPGGGHNEQFF.

The J gene is TRBJ2-1, the V gene TRBV19; tentative D call: TRBD2 (5 bases). V shed 11 bases and J shed 2 bases, with 13 bases lying between them. Germline loops: CDR1 LNHDA, CDR2 SQIVND (reference sequence). The CDR3 runs to 13 residues. For the CDR3, the DNA is TGTGCCTCCCGCGGAGCGGCCTACAATGAGCAGTTCTTC. Protein: CASRGAAYNEQFF.

J is TRBJ1-2 and V is TRBV30, with 9 bases lining up with TRBD1. This CDR3 has 13 residues. V lost 4 bases to trimming and J lost 8 bases; unmatched junction nucleotides: 8. Germline CDR1 GTSNPN, CDR2 SVGIG (reference sequence). CDR3 sequence (DNA): TGTGCCTGGACCGTACAGGGGGCGGTCGGCTACACCTTC. This encodes CAWTVQGAVGYTF.